These 15 T cell receptor beta chains were sequenced from one sample in a study of blood T cell repertoires in COVID-19. The protocol was immunoSEQ multiplex PCR, while the TCRdb copy is restricted to in-frame clones and leaves out a portion. In the table there are around 480,000 clones, about 91% of which are singletons. The sample taken for sequencing was peripheral blood. The receptors shown here come from a woman aged 45 to 65 with COVID-19, enrolled during active disease.

The V and J genes are TRBV5-1 and TRBJ2-7, with D perhaps matching TRBD2 (6 bases). CDR1 is SGHRS, CDR2 YFSETQ, per germline. Trimming took off 2 bases at V and 6 bases at J, with 18 bases between the two ends. CDR3 length equals 15 residues. The CDR3 here is CASSFDSSATSEQYF. CDR3 sequence (DNA): TGCGCCAGCAGCTTCGACAGTTCCGCGACTAGCGAGCAGTACTTC.

This clone came up once. J is TRBJ2-1 and V is TRBV4-1, with D perhaps TRBD2 (5 bases). Germline V gene sequence: CDR1 MGHRA, CDR2 YSYEKL. This CDR3 comprises 16 residues. Deletions cut 1 base from V and 8 bases from J, with 18 bases between. CDR3 residues: CASSQVELGRDDEQFF. The DNA for the CDR3 is TGCGCCAGCAGCCAAGTTGAACTTGGGAGAGACGATGAGCAGTTCTTC.

V usage is TRBV2 and J usage is TRBJ1-6; D might be TRBD1 (5 bases). Germline CDR1 reads SNHLY; CDR2 reads FYNNEI. Trimming took 4 bases from V and 10 from J, leaving 14 bases between them. This CDR3 comprises 14 residues. The CDR3 sequence: CASSATEQESPLHF. CDR3 coding DNA: TGTGCCAGCAGTGCCACAGAACAGGAATCACCCCTCCACTTT.

The rearrangement links TRBV29-1 to TRBJ2-7, with 8 bases matching TRBD1. Germline V gene data show CDR1 as SQVTM and CDR2 as ANQGSEA. This CDR3 has 12 residues. Germline trimming cut 7 bases from V and 11 bases from J; bases unmatched to any gene: 13. CDR3 protein: CSASAPDRGEYF. The CDR3 DNA sequence: TGCAGCGCCTCTGCCCCAGACAGGGGAGAGTACTTC.

The chain couples TRBV4-1 to TRBJ1-4; 8 bases match TRBD1. The CDR3 runs 16 residues. V was clipped by 1 base and J by 7 bases; unmatched bases: 8. The germline V gene has CDR1 MGHRA and CDR2 YSYEKL. The DNA for the CDR3 is TGCGCCAGCAGCCAAGGGTGGACAGGGAGGATTGAAAAACTGTTTTTT. Translated: CASSQGWTGRIEKLFF.

The table lists this clone with a few counts. Distinct nucleotide sequences in the sample also encode this CDR3. The J gene is TRBJ1-5, the V gene TRBV30; 7 bases align to TRBD1. The trim removed 3 bases at V and 4 bases at J, leaving 6 bases unmatched. CDR3 length: 14 residues. The germline CDR1 and CDR2 sequences are GTSNPN and SVGIG (reference sequence). CDR3 nucleotides: TGTGCCTGGAGCCGGACAGGATTTAATCAGCCCCAGCATTTT. It specifies CAWSRTGFNQPQHF.

V gene TRBV10-1 combines with J gene TRBJ2-7, with D perhaps matching TRBD2 (5 bases). In germline, CDR1 is WNHNN, CDR2 SYGVQD (reference sequence). V gave up 3 bases and J gave up 3 bases, with 12 bases separating them. CDR3 length equals 14 residues. The CDR3 here is CASSDGIGVYEQYF. The CDR3 DNA is TGCGCCAGCAGTGATGGTATCGGGGTCTACGAGCAGTACTTC.

The J gene is TRBJ1-2, the V gene TRBV5-1; 8 bases match TRBD1. V dropped 4 bases and J dropped 5; count of bases not matched to a gene: 4. Germline V lookup: CDR1 SGHRS, CDR2 YFSETQ. The CDR3 spans 13 residues. The CDR3 loop is CASSPDRDYGYTF. CDR3 coding DNA: TGCGCCAGCAGCCCGGACAGGGATTATGGCTACACCTTC. The complete variable domain, with remaining parts taken from reference TRBV5-1 and TRBJ1-2, reads KAGVTQTPRYLIKTRGQQVTLSCSPISGHRSVSWYQQTPGQGLQFLFEYFSETQRNKGNFPGRFSGRQFSNSRSEMNVSTLELGDSALYLCASSPDRDYGYTFGSGTRLTVV.

The chain has TRBV25-1 and TRBJ1-6, with 7 bases that match TRBD1. Germline V lookup: CDR1 MGHDK, CDR2 SYGVNS. This CDR3 spans 14 amino acids. With V trimmed by 5 bases and J by 10 bases, 8 bases remained unmatched. CDR3 in amino acids: CASSRQGRTSPLHF. In nucleotides, the CDR3 is TGTGCCAGCAGTAGACAGGGCCGAACGTCACCCCTCCACTTT. Full variable domain (outside the CDR3, taken from reference TRBV25-1 and TRBJ1-6): EADIYQTPRYLVIGTGKKITLECSQTMGHDKMYWYQQDPGMELHLIHYSYGVNSTEKGDLSSESTVSRIRTEHFPLTLESARPSHTSQYLCASSRQGRTSPLHFGNGTRLTVT.

The rearrangement links TRBV12-5 to TRBJ1-1, with a tentative D call TRBD1 (5 bases). The V end was cut by 6 bases, the J end by 1 base, with 15 bases between. This CDR3 spans 15 amino acids. From germline, CDR1 is LGHNT and CDR2 FRNRAP. CDR3 protein: CASGPLDSPNTEAFF. The CDR3, as DNA: TGTGCTAGTGGCCCCCTTGACAGCCCGAACACTGAAGCTTTCTTT.

V is TRBV29-1 and J is TRBJ1-1; perhaps TRBD1 as D (6 bases). CDR3 length: 13 residues. Trimming took off 6 bases at V and 4 bases at J, with 15 bases between the two ends. Germline V CDR1 and CDR2: SQVTM, ANQGSEA. The CDR3 is CSVRTLGGTEAFF. The DNA for the CDR3 is TGCAGCGTGAGGACTTTAGGGGGCACTGAAGCTTTCTTT.

The chain uses TRBV3-1 (or the pseudogene TRBV3-2) and TRBJ1-2, with D unresolved. V shed 5 bases and J shed 1 base, with 11 bases lying between them. The germline CDR1 and CDR2 sequences are LGHDT and YNNKEL (reference sequence). The CDR3 is 14 residues long. CDR3 in DNA: TGTGCCAGCAGCGCCGCGACTATTAACTATGGCTACACCTTC. As protein: CASSAATINYGYTF.

V and J are TRBV11-2 and TRBJ1-6; perhaps TRBD1 as D (5 bases). The CDR3 contains 16 residues. The germline gives CDR1 SGHAT, CDR2 FQNNGV. V shed 2 bases and J shed 9 bases, with 17 bases lying between them. The CDR3 sequence: CASSLPSEGRGSPLHF. CDR3 bases: TGTGCCAGCAGCTTACCGTCGGAGGGGAGGGGTTCACCCCTCCACTTT.

The V and J genes are TRBV30 and TRBJ1-5; 10 bases align to TRBD1. J lost 5 bases, V lost 2 bases, and 12 bases had no gene match. In germline, CDR1 is GTSNPN, CDR2 SVGIG (reference sequence). This CDR3 is built from 17 residues. The CDR3 reads CAWSNPRQGARDQPQHF. DNA of the CDR3: TGTGCCTGGAGTAATCCAAGACAGGGGGCAAGGGATCAGCCCCAGCATTTT.

This clone was observed a handful of times. The chain carries TRBV10-1 and TRBJ1-1; D unresolved. The CDR3 spans 13 residues. Germline V gene lookup returns CDR1 WNHNN and CDR2 SYGVQD (reference sequence). V was pared by 4 bases and J by 0 bases, with 6 bases between. The CDR3 region is CASSAGVNTEAFF. The CDR3 nucleotides are TGCGCCAGCAGTGCCGGGGTGAACACTGAAGCTTTCTTT.